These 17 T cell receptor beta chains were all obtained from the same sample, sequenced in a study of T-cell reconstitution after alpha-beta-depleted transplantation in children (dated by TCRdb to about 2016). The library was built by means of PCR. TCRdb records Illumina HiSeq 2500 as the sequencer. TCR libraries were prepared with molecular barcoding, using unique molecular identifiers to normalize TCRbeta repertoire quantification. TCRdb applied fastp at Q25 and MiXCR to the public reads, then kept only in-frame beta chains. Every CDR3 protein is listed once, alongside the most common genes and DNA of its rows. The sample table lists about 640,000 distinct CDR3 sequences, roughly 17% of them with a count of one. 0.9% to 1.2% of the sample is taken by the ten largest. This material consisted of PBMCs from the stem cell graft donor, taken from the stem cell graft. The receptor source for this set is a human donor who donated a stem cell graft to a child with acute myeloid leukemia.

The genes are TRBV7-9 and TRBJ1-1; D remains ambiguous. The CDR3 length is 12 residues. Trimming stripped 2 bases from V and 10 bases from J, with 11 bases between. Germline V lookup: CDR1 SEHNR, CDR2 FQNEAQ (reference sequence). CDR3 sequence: CASSLNSFGAFF. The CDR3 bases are TGTGCCAGCAGCTTAAATAGCTTCGGAGCTTTCTTT.

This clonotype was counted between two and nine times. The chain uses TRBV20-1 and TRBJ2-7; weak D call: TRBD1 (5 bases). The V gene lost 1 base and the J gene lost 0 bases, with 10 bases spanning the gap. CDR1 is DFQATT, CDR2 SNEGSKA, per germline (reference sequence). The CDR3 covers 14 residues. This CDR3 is CSARGGGYSYEQYF. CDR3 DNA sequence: TGCAGTGCTAGAGGGGGCGGCTACTCCTACGAGCAGTACTTC.

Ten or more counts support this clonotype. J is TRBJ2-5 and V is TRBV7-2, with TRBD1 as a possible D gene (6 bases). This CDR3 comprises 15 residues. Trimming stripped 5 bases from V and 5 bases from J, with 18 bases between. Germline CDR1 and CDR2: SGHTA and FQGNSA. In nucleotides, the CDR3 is TGTGCCAGCAGCGGCAGGGACACCCGAAGGGAGACCCAGTACTTC. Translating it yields CASSGRDTRRETQYF. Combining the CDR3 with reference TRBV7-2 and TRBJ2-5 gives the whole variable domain GAGVSQSPSNKVTEKGKDVELRCDPISGHTALYWYRQSLGQGLEFLIYFQGNSAPDKSGLPSDRFSAERTGGSVSTLTIQRTQQEDSAVYLCASSGRDTRRETQYFGPGTRLLVL.

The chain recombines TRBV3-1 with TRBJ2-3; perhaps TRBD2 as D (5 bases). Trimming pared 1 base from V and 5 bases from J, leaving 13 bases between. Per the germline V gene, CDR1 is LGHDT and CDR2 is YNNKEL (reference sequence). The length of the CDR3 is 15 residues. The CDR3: CASSQVSGYGDTQYF. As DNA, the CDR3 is TGTGCCAGCAGCCAAGTATCGGGATACGGAGATACGCAGTATTTT.

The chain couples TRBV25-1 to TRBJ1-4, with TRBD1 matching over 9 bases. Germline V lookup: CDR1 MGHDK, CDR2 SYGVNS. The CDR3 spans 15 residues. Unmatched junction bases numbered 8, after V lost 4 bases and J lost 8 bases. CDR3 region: CASSGRTGVSEKLFF. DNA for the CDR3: TGTGCCAGCAGTGGTCGGACAGGGGTTAGCGAAAAACTGTTTTTT.

The CDR3 protein is CASSSLKRTGRYGNTIYF. The CDR3 DNA reads as TGTGCCAGCAGCTCTCTCAAGAGGACAGGTCGTTATGGAAACACCATATATTTT. This sequence joins TRBV11-2 and TRBJ1-3, with TRBD1 matching over 7 bases. The CDR3 is 18 amino acids. Germline CDR1 is SGHAT and CDR2 is FQNNGV. Trimming cost V 4 bases and J 3 bases; bases outside gene matches: 15.

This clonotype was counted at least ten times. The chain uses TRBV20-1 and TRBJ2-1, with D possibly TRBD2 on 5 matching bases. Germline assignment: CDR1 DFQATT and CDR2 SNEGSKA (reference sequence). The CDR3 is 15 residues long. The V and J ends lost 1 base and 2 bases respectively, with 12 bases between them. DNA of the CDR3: TGCAGTGCTAGAGGGGTAGGGAGCGCCTACAATGAGCAGTTCTTC. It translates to CSARGVGSAYNEQFF.

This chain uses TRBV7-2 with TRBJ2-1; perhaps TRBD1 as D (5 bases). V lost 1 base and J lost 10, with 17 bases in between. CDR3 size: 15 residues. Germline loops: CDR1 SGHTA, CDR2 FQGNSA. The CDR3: CASSLDARRWGEQFF. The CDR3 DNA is TGTGCCAGCAGCTTAGACGCCAGGAGATGGGGCGAGCAGTTCTTC.

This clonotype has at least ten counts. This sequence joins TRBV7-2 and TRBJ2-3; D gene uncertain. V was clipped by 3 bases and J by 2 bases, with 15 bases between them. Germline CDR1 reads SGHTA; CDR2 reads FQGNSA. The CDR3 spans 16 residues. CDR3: CASSFKPHPTTDTQYF. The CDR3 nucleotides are TGTGCCAGCAGCTTCAAGCCCCACCCTACCACAGATACGCAGTATTTT.

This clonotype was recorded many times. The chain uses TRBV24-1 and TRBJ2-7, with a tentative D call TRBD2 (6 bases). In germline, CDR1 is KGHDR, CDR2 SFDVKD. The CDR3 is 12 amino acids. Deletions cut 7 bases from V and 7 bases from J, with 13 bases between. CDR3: CATRAVGGEQYF. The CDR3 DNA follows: TGTGCCACCAGGGCCGTCGGGGGAGAGCAGTACTTC.

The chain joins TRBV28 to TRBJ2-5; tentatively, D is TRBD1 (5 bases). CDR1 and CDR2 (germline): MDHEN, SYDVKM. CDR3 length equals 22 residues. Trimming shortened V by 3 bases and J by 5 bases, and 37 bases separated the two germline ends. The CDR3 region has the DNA TGTGCCAGCAGTTTTAGGTTAGGGTCTTTGAGACCCGACAGTCAGGTTCCCGAGACCCAGTACTTC. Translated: CASSFRLGSLRPDSQVPETQYF. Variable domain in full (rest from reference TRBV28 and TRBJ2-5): DVKVTQSSRYLVKRTGEKVFLECVQDMDHENMFWYRQDPGLGLRLIYFSYDVKMKEKGDIPEGYSVSREKKERFSLILESASTNQTSMYLCASSFRLGSLRPDSQVPETQYFGPGTRLLVL.

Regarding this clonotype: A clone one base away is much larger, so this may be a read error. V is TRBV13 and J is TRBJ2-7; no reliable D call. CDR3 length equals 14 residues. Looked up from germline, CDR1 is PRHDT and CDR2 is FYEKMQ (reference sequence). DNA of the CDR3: TGTGCCAGCGGCTTAGGCCGGCGCCCAACCGAGCAGTACTTC. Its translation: CASGLGRRPTEQYF.

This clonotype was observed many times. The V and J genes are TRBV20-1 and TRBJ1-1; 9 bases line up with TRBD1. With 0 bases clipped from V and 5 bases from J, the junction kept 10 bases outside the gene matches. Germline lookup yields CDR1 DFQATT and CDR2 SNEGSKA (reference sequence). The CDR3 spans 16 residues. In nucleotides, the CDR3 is TGCAGTGCTAGAGATCATGGGACAGGGATGGTGACTGAAGCTTTCTTT. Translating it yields CSARDHGTGMVTEAFF.

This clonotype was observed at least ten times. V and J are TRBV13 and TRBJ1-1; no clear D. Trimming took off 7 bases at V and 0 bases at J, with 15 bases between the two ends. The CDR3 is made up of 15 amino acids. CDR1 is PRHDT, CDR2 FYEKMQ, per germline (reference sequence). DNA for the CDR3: TGTGCCAGCAAAGCCTACGACCGAGTGAACACTGAAGCTTTCTTT. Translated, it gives CASKAYDRVNTEAFF.

Here the CDR3 reads CASSLRLGNQPQHF. The CDR3 bases are TGTGCCAGCAGTTTAAGGTTGGGGAATCAGCCCCAGCATTTT. The rearrangement joins TRBV28 to TRBJ1-5; D ambiguous. The V end lost 2 bases, the J end lost 4 bases, and 9 bases lay between the germline ends. CDR3 size: 14 residues. CDR1 and CDR2 (germline): MDHEN, SYDVKM.

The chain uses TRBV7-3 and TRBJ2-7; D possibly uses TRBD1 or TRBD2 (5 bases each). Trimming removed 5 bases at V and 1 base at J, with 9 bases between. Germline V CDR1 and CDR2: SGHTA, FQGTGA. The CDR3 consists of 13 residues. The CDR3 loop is CASSREGSYEQYF. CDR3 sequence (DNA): TGTGCCAGCAGCCGTGAGGGGTCCTACGAGCAGTACTTC.

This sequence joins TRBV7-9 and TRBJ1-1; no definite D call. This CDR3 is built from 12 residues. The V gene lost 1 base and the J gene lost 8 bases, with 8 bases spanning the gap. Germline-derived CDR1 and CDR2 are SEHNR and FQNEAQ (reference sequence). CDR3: CASSLDVREAFF. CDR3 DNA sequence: TGTGCCAGCAGCTTAGACGTCAGAGAAGCTTTCTTT.